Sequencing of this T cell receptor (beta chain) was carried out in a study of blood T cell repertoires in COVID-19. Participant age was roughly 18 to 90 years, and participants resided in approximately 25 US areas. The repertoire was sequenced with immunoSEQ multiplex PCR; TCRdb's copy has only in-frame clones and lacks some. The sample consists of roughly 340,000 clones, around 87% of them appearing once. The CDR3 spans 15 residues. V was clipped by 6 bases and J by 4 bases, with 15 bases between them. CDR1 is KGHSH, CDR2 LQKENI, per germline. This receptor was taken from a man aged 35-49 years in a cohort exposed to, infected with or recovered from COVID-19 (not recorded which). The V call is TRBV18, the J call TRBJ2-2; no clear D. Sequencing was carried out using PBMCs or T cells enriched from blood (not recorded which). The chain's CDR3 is CASSRPLRGTGELFF. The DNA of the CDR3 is TGTGCCAGCTCCCGGCCGTTACGAGGCACCGGGGAGCTGTTTTTT.